This TCR beta chain emerged from a study of blood T cell repertoires in COVID-19. This clone was detected ten times or more. The protocol was immunoSEQ multiplex PCR, while the TCRdb copy is restricted to in-frame clones and leaves out a portion. Of some 240,000 clones detected, 80% to 85% appear once; the ten largest clones hold about 3%. Those who participated ranged in age from about 18 to 95 years and resided in under 25 US areas. Participants were placed into cohorts based on the clinical history they reported. For recovered donors of Cohort 3, there were two negative PCRs, clearance, or symptom resolution. The sample consisted of PBMCs or T cells enriched from blood (not recorded which). This receptor was taken from a man over 45 who had recovered from COVID-19.

The CDR3 here is CASSFKGQGFSPLHF. CDR3 bases: TGTGCCAGCAGTTTTAAGGGACAGGGGTTTTCACCCCTCCACTTT. The chain couples TRBV27 to TRBJ1-6; 10 nucleotides agree with TRBD1. This CDR3 spans 15 amino acids. Losses at the gene ends were 3 bases for V and 9 bases for J; bases not matched to a gene: 5. Germline CDR1 and CDR2: MNHEY and SMNVEV (reference sequence).